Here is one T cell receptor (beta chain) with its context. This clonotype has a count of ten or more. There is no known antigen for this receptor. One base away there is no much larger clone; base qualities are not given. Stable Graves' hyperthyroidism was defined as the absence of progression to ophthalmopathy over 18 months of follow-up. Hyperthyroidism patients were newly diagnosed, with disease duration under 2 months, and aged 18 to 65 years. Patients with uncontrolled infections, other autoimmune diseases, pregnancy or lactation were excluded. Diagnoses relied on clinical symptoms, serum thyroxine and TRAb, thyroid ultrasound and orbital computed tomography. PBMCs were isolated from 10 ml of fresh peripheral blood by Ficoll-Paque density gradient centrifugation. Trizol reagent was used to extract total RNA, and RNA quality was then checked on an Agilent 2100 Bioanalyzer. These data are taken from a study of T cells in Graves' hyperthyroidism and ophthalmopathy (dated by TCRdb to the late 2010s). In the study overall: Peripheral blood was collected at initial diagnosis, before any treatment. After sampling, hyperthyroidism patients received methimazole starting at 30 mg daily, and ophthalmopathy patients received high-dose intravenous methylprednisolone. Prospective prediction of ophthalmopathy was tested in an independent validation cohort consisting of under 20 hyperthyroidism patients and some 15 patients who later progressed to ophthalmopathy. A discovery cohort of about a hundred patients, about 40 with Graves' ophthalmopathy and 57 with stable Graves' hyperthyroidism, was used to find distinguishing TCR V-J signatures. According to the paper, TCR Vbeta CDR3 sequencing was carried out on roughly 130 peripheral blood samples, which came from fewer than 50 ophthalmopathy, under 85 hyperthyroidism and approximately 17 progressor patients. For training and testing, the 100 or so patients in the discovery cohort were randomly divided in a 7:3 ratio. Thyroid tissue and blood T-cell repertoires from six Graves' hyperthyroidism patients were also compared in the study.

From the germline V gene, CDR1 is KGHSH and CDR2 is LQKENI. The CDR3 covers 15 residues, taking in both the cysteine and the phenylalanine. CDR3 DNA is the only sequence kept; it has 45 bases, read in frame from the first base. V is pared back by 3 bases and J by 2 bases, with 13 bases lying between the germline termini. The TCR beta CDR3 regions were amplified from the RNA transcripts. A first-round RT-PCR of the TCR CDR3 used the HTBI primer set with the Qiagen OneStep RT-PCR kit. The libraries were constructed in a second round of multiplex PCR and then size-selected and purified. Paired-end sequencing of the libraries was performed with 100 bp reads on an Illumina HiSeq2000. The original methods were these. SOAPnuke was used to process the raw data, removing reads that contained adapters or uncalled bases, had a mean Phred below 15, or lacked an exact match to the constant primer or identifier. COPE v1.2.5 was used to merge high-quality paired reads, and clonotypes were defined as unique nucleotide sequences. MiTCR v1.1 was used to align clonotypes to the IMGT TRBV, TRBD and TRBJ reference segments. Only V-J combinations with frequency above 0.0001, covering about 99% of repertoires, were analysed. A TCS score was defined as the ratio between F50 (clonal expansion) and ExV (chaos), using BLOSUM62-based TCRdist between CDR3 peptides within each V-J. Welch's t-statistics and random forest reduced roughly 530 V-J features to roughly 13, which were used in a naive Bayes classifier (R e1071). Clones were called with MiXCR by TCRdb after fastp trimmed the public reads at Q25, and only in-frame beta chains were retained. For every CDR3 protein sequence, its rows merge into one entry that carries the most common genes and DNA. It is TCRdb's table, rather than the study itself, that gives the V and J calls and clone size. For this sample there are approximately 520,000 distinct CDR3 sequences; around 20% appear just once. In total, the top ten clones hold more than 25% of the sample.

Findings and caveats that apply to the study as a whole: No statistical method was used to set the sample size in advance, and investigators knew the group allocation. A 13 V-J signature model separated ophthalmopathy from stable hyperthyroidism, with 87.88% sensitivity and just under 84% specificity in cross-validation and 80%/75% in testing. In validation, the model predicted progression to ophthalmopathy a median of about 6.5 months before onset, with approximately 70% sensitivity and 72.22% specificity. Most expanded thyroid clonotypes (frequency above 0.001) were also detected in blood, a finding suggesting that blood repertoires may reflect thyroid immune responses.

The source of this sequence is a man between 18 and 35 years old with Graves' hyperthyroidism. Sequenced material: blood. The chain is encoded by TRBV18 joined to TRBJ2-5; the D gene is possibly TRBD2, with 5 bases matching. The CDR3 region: CASSPIVTGQETQYF. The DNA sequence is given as TGTGCCAGCTCACCTATTGTAACGGGGCAAGAGACCCAGTACTTC.